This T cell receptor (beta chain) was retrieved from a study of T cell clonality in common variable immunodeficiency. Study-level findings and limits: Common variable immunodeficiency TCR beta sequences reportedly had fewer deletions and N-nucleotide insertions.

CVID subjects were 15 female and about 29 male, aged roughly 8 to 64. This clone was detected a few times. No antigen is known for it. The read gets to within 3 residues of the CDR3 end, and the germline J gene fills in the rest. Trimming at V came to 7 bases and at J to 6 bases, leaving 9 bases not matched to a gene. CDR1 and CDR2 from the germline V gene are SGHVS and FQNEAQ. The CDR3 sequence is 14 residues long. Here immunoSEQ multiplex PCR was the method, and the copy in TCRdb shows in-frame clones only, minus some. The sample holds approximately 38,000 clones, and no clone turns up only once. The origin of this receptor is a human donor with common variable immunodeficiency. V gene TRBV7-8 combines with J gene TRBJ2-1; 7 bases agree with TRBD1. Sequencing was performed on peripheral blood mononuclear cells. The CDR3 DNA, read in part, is TGTGCCAGCATGATTCTCGGGACAGTCAATGAG. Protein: CASMILGTVNE. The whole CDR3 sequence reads CASMILGTVNEQFF.